This entry is about one T cell receptor beta chain. Its cognate antigen is unknown. Measured with immunoSEQ multiplex PCR; TCRdb has only the in-frame clones, and not every one. The data hold some 180,000 clones, with just under 95% observed a single time. Trimming stripped 1 base from V and 0 bases from J, with 9 bases between. CDR3 size: 16 residues. Germline CDR1 KGHDR, CDR2 SFDVKD. This sample is drawn from a study of T cell responses to AZD1222 COVID-19 vaccine. Whole-study findings and limits: Clonal diversity may have been underestimated, and the donors were mostly white British, with more females than males.

This clonotype was obtained from an adult who received the MenACWY meningococcal vaccine as a control. The chain links TRBV24-1 to TRBJ1-3; D gene unclear. The source was peripheral blood, collected 28 days after the second dose of the MenACWY control vaccine. The CDR3 protein is CATSDFLPYSGNTIYF. CDR3 sequence (DNA): TGTGCCACCAGTGATTTCCTCCCTTACTCTGGAAACACCATATATTTT.